This paragraph covers one TCR beta chain sequence. The data stem from a study of blood T cell repertoires in COVID-19. As for the study in general: Sample material is recorded as cDNA or gDNA derived from T cells, B-cell-depleted T cells, or PBMCs.

The CDR3 runs to 11 residues. The germline V gene has CDR1 SGHNT and CDR2 YYREEE (reference sequence). Trimming removed 3 bases at V and 17 bases at J, with 12 bases between. The method was immunoSEQ multiplex PCR; TCRdb's version includes in-frame clones alone and lacks a portion of them. In the table there are fewer than 300,000 clones, about nine tenths of which are singletons. This chain uses TRBV5-4 with TRBJ1-6; possibly TRBD1 for D (5 bases). Sequenced input: peripheral blood. This TCR derives from a man aged 55-75 years who had recovered from COVID-19. This chain's CDR3 is CASSWGRDVHF. Here the CDR3 DNA reads TGTGCCAGCAGCTGGGGGAGGGACGTCCACTTT. The whole variable domain, remainder taken from reference TRBV5-4 and TRBJ1-6, is ETGVTQSPTHLIKTRGQQVTLRCSSQSGHNTVSWYQQALGQGPQFIFQYYREEENGRGNFPPRFSGLQFPNYSSELNVNALELDDSALYLCASSWGRDVHFGNGTRLTVT.